The sequence of this T cell receptor (beta chain) was determined in a study of shared clonotypes between healthy human individuals. V shed 7 bases, J shed 4 bases, and the junction held 4 bases outside the gene matches. The CDR3 consists of 13 residues. Germline CDR1 and CDR2: SQVTM and ANQGSEA. Clones were read by immunoSEQ multiplex PCR, and TCRdb kept only the in-frame ones, dropping some. Here the sample spans millions of clones, 85% to 95% being singletons. The receptor was isolated from a man aged 18 to 35 in good health. Input material: naive CD4+ T cells sorted from blood. Subset described: CD45RA+ positively selected. This rearrangement joins TRBV29-1 to TRBJ2-1, with TRBD2 identical over 10 bases. DNA for the CDR3: TGCAGCGGACGGACTAGCGGTTACAATGAGCAGTTCTTC. Translated, it gives CSGRTSGYNEQFF.